These 15 T cell receptor beta chains were sequenced from one sample in a study of shared clonotypes between healthy human individuals. Generated by immunoSEQ multiplex PCR, the TCRdb table keeps only in-frame clones and is missing some. Among a few million clones listed, under 97% were seen once. Specimen: naive CD4+ T cells sorted from blood. Subset indicated: CD45RA+ positively selected. All receptors derive from a man aged 18 to 29 in good health.

The chain is built from TRBV19 and TRBJ1-5; D gene unclear. There are 12 residues in the CDR3. Trimming took off 5 bases at V and 5 bases at J, with 7 bases between the two ends. Germline V gene data show CDR1 as LNHDA and CDR2 as SQIVND (reference sequence). CDR3 nucleotide sequence: TGTGCCAGTAGTCAACCCTATCAGCCCCAGCATTTT. Encoded protein: CASSQPYQPQHF.

This chain joins TRBV19 and TRBJ1-6; D is possibly TRBD1 (5 bases). Germline lookup yields CDR1 LNHDA and CDR2 SQIVND (reference sequence). The CDR3 length is 16 residues. V lost 4 bases and J lost 8, with 18 bases in between. The CDR3 DNA sequence: TGTGCCAGTAGTAATTCAGGCGGGGGAAGCCATTCACCCCTCCACTTT. Protein sequence: CASSNSGGGSHSPLHF.

The rearrangement joins TRBV11-2 to TRBJ2-3; D not certain. Trimming cost V 5 bases and J 6 bases, with 12 bases left between them. Germline CDR1 and CDR2: SGHAT and FQNNGV. The CDR3 length is 13 residues. The CDR3 coding sequence is TGTGCCAGCAGCGACATACGTGGGGATACGCAGTATTTT. It is translated as CASSDIRGDTQYF.

The chain has TRBV5-1 and TRBJ2-2, with a tentative D call TRBD1 (5 bases). Between the trimmed V and J ends, which lost 5 bases and 7 bases, there was a span of 24 bases. The CDR3 sequence is 17 residues long. Germline V gives CDR1 SGHRS, CDR2 YFSETQ. The CDR3 here is CASRRMFQPTVDGELFF. The CDR3 nucleotides are TGCGCCAGCAGACGTATGTTCCAGCCGACAGTGGACGGGGAGCTGTTTTTT.

The chain carries TRBV6-4 and TRBJ2-7, with D unresolved. CDR3 length equals 13 residues. CDR1 and CDR2 from the germline V gene are MRHNA and SNTAGT. V was clipped by 2 bases and J by 4 bases, with 9 bases between them. This chain's CDR3 is CASSDGQPYEQYF. CDR3 nucleotides: TGTGCCAGCAGTGACGGGCAGCCTTACGAGCAGTACTTC.

V is TRBV19 and J is TRBJ1-6; D is uncertain. The CDR3 consists of 16 residues. V lost 1 base and J 8 bases, leaving 15 bases between the germline ends. From germline, CDR1 is LNHDA and CDR2 SQIVND (reference sequence). For the CDR3, the DNA is TGTGCCAGTAGTATAGGATCCCAGGTCATCCATTCACCCCTCCACTTT. Its translation: CASSIGSQVIHSPLHF.

The rearrangement uses TRBV28 and TRBJ2-3; the D call may be TRBD1 or TRBD2 (5 bases each). Germline lookup yields CDR1 MDHEN and CDR2 SYDVKM. This CDR3 contains 13 residues. V was clipped by 5 bases and J by 5 bases, with 11 bases between them. In DNA, the CDR3 is TGTGCCAGCAGTCGGGGCGGTCAAGATACGCAGTATTTT. This sequence encodes CASSRGGQDTQYF.

This clone was seen only once. The chain uses TRBV19 and TRBJ1-5, with 9 bases aligning to TRBD1. The length of the CDR3 is 16 residues. The germline V gene has CDR1 LNHDA and CDR2 SQIVND (reference sequence). V shed 6 bases, J shed 2 bases, and the junction held 8 bases outside the gene matches. The CDR3 sequence is CASSETGTGRNQPQHF. The CDR3 DNA is TGTGCCAGTAGCGAAACCGGGACAGGGCGCAATCAGCCCCAGCATTTT. Based on the CDR3 plus reference TRBV19 and TRBJ1-5, the full variable domain is DGGITQSPKYLFRKEGQNVTLSCEQNLNHDAMYWYRQDPGQGLRLIYYSQIVNDFQKGDIAEGYSVSREKKESFPLTVTSAQKNPTAFYLCASSETGTGRNQPQHFGDGTRLSIL.

The V gene is TRBV5-1, the J gene TRBJ2-7, with unresolved D. Germline values: CDR1 SGHRS, CDR2 YFSETQ. V shed 0 bases and J shed 3 bases, with 10 bases lying between them. The CDR3 consists of 14 residues. DNA for the CDR3: TGCGCCAGCAGCTTGGCGGGCAAGAACTACGAGCAGTACTTC. It encodes CASSLAGKNYEQYF.

Here the CDR3 DNA reads TGTGCCAGTAGTATCTTGGGGGGGAGCACAGATACGCAGTATTTT. Translated: CASSILGGSTDTQYF. V usage is TRBV19 and J usage is TRBJ2-3; TRBD2 matches at 7 bases. V gave up 3 bases and J gave up 0 bases; unmatched junction bases: 3. CDR1 is LNHDA, CDR2 SQIVND, per germline (reference sequence). The length of the CDR3 is 15 residues.

The gene calls are TRBV30 and TRBJ1-2; perhaps TRBD1 as D (5 bases). V shed 0 bases and J shed 5 bases, with 16 bases lying between them. The CDR3 is made up of 15 amino acids. Germline CDR1 reads GTSNPN; CDR2 reads SVGIG (reference sequence). Written as DNA, the CDR3 is TGTGCCTGGAGTGTAGGTACAGGACTAATTTATGGCTACACCTTC. This encodes CAWSVGTGLIYGYTF.

The rearrangement uses TRBV4-1 and TRBJ2-3, with TRBD2 as a possible D gene (7 bases). The CDR3 runs to 17 residues. With 6 bases removed from V and 2 bases from J, the gap between germline ends came to 21 bases. Per germline, CDR1 MGHRA and CDR2 YSYEKL. In nucleotides, the CDR3 is TGCGCCAGCAGATCCCGACTTAGGGGGGGGGACACAGATACGCAGTATTTT. Its protein product is CASRSRLRGGDTDTQYF.

The genes are TRBV10-3 and TRBJ2-3; D remains unclear. Germline CDR1 is ENHRY and CDR2 is SYGVKD. This CDR3 region has 13 residues. V was cut by 3 bases and J by 6 bases, with 10 bases left in between. CDR3 loop: CAISDLTLDTQYF. The CDR3 DNA reads TGTGCCATCAGTGATCTAACTTTGGATACGCAGTATTTT.

This chain uses TRBV5-1 with TRBJ2-1, with no clear D. CDR1 is SGHRS, CDR2 YFSETQ, per germline. The CDR3 totals 15 residues. The V end lost 4 bases, the J end lost 6 bases, and 17 bases lay between the germline ends. DNA of the CDR3: TGCGCCAGCAGCAATCTTGGAAATGGATCCAATGAGCAGTTCTTC. It specifies CASSNLGNGSNEQFF.

The V gene is TRBV7-2, the J gene TRBJ1-5; tentative D call: TRBD1 (5 bases). Per the germline V gene, CDR1 is SGHTA and CDR2 is FQGNSA. Trimming took off 1 base at V and 2 bases at J, with 9 bases between the two ends. This CDR3 is 15 amino acids long. CDR3 in amino acids: CASSLEGFGNQPQHF. The CDR3 nucleotides are TGTGCCAGCAGCTTAGAGGGGTTCGGCAATCAGCCCCAGCATTTT.